Presented here are 6 T cell receptor beta chains from one specimen sequenced in a study of blood T cell repertoires in COVID-19. The protocol was immunoSEQ multiplex PCR, while the TCRdb copy is restricted to in-frame clones and leaves out a portion. The table has 330,000 or so clones, over 80% seen once. Sequencing was carried out using PBMCs or T cells enriched from blood (not recorded which). The receptors stem from a man aged 25 to 40 who had recovered from COVID-19.

V gene TRBV4-1 combines with J gene TRBJ1-6, with TRBD1 matching over 7 bases. The CDR3 consists of 15 residues. Trimming cost V 3 bases and J 7 bases; bases outside gene matches: 6. CDR1 MGHRA and CDR2 YSYEKL come from the germline V gene. The CDR3, as DNA: TGCGCCAGCAGCCAGAGACAGGGTTTGAATTCACCCCTCCACTTT. Its translation is CASSQRQGLNSPLHF.

The J gene is TRBJ1-4, the V gene TRBV6-4; D is unclear. Germline-derived CDR1 and CDR2 are MRHNA and SNTAGT. Trimming took 0 bases from V and 2 from J, leaving 7 bases between them. The CDR3 loop spans 15 amino acids. In DNA, the CDR3 is TGTGCCAGCAGTGACTCAACAGCTACTAATGAAAAACTGTTTTTT. It yields the protein CASSDSTATNEKLFF.

The V call is TRBV7-7, the J call TRBJ2-2; 7 bases match TRBD1. Germline loops: CDR1 SSHAT, CDR2 FNYEAQ (reference sequence). V lost 5 bases to trimming and J lost 8 bases; unmatched junction nucleotides: 14. The CDR3 is 16 residues long. The CDR3 region has the DNA TGTGCCAGCAGCCCTTCCGTAAGGACAGGTCTTGGGGAGCTGTTTTTT. Its translation: CASSPSVRTGLGELFF.

This clone was observed a handful of times. The DNA is omitted, as the CDR3 cannot be located on it reliably, and the CDR3 follows TCRdb's listing. V usage is TRBV19 and J usage is TRBJ2-2; the table's D call, TRBD1, has no DNA check behind it. Germline loops: CDR1 LNHDA, CDR2 SQIVND (reference sequence). The CDR3 has 16 amino acids, counting both end residues. The CDR3 region is CASSVPPGKGTGELFF.

The chain is built from TRBV28 and TRBJ2-7; a weak D match, TRBD1 (6 bases). CDR1 MDHEN and CDR2 SYDVKM come from the germline V gene. V lost 5 bases and J 3 bases, leaving 11 bases between the germline ends. This CDR3 spans 13 amino acids. The CDR3 loop is CASSHPQGYEQYF. The CDR3 DNA reads as TGTGCCAGCAGTCACCCACAGGGCTACGAGCAGTACTTC.

This chain links TRBV5-1 with TRBJ2-3, with 7 bases fitting TRBD2. V gave up 4 bases and J gave up 2 bases; unmatched junction bases: 10. The CDR3 contains 16 residues. CDR1 and CDR2 from the germline V gene are SGHRS and YFSETQ. CDR3 loop: CASSPDGGLITDTQYF. The DNA for the CDR3 is TGCGCCAGCAGCCCGGACGGGGGACTAATCACAGATACGCAGTATTTT.